This T cell receptor beta chain was profiled in a study of blood T cell repertoires in COVID-19. Study as a whole: Whether acute or convalescent, the COVID-19 samples came from the United States, Italy and Spain.

Cohorts were determined from participant-reported clinical history. CDR3 length equals 17 residues. V dropped 4 bases and J dropped 5; count of bases not matched to a gene: 13. Germline CDR1 is MDHEN and CDR2 is SYDVKM. The data were produced by immunoSEQ multiplex PCR, yet TCRdb's version contains in-frame clones alone and is incomplete. The sample lists about 140,000 clones, 60% to 80% occurring once. This clone was counted between two and nine times. The specimen was PBMCs or T cells enriched from blood (not recorded which). This TCR was sampled from a woman between 50 and 59 years old who had recovered from COVID-19. The rearrangement joins TRBV28 to TRBJ1-4, with 7 bases that match TRBD1. CDR3 DNA: TGTGCCAGCAGTTCCACCCGCCTCGACAGGGCGAATGAAAAACTGTTTTTT. Its protein is CASSSTRLDRANEKLFF.